The 17 T cell receptor beta chains given below trace back to one sample, sequenced in a study of blood T cell repertoires in COVID-19. Sequenced by immunoSEQ multiplex PCR; TCRdb stores in-frame clones only, minus some. The sample records some 150,000 clones, around 80% being singletons. Sequencing was performed on peripheral blood. These receptors were collected from a man aged 60 to 69 with acute or convalescent COVID-19.

The J gene is TRBJ1-3, the V gene TRBV9; tentatively, D is TRBD1 (5 bases). The CDR3 runs 15 residues. Per the germline V gene, CDR1 is SGDLS and CDR2 is YYNGEE. Between the trimmed V and J ends, which lost 2 bases and 2 bases, there was a span of 11 bases. DNA for the CDR3: TGTGCCAGCAGCGTCGGGGGAGTCGCTGGAAACACCATATATTTT. Protein product: CASSVGGVAGNTIYF.

The chain links TRBV24-1 to TRBJ2-2, with 7 bases aligning to TRBD1. CDR1 is KGHDR, CDR2 SFDVKD, per germline. V lost 4 bases, J lost 2 bases, and 0 bases stayed unmatched. CDR3 length equals 14 residues. In nucleotides, the CDR3 is TGTGCCACCAGTGAAGGGGGCAACACCGGGGAGCTGTTTTTT. This sequence encodes CATSEGGNTGELFF.

The chain links TRBV6-1 to TRBJ1-1, with a tentative D call TRBD1 (6 bases). The CDR3 is 15 amino acids. CDR1 and CDR2 from the germline V gene are MNHNS and SASEGT. V gave up 1 base and J gave up 4 bases, with 13 bases separating them. This CDR3 is CASSEGGGRGTEAFF. The CDR3 nucleotides read TGTGCCAGCAGTGAAGGGGGGGGCAGGGGCACTGAAGCTTTCTTT.

The chain uses TRBV5-1 and TRBJ1-1; 11 positions agree with TRBD1. CDR1 is SGHRS and CDR2 is YFSETQ in the germline V gene. The length of the CDR3 is 14 residues. V was clipped by 4 bases and J by 4 bases; unmatched bases: 3. The CDR3 DNA sequence: TGCGCCAGCAGCCCAGGACAGGGGGCCACTGAAGCTTTCTTT. Its translation: CASSPGQGATEAFF.

The rearrangement links TRBV21-1 to TRBJ2-3; the table calls TRBD1, which could not be checked here. TRBV21-1 is a pseudogene segment. CDR3 length equals 15 residues. In nucleotides, the CDR3 is TGTGCCAGCAGCCCGGTCCAGGGGGTGGGAGATACGCAGTATTTT. Translating it yields CASSPVQGVGDTQYF.

The J gene is TRBJ1-3, the V gene TRBV6-5; the D gene is possibly TRBD1 (5 bases). Germline V CDR1 and CDR2: MNHEY, SVGAGI. Between the trimmed V and J ends, which lost 2 bases and 4 bases, there was a span of 12 bases. The CDR3 spans 15 residues. This CDR3 reads CASSYQGYRGNTIYF. In DNA form, the CDR3 reads TGTGCCAGCAGTTACCAGGGTTACCGCGGAAACACCATATATTTT.

The chain links TRBV5-4 to TRBJ1-1, with 10 bases aligning to TRBD1. The CDR3 covers 13 residues. The V gene end was trimmed by 4 bases and the J gene end by 7 bases; junction bases not matched to a gene: 4. The V gene's germline CDR1 is SGHNT and CDR2 YYREEE (reference sequence). The CDR3 nucleotides read TGTGCCAGCAGCATAGGGACAGGGGATGAAGCTTTCTTT. This gives the protein CASSIGTGDEAFF.

V and J are TRBV5-1 and TRBJ2-2; 11 bases agree with TRBD1. The V gene's germline CDR1 is SGHRS and CDR2 YFSETQ. V lost 4 bases, J lost 7 bases, and 6 bases stayed unmatched. CDR3 length: 15 amino acids. CDR3 sequence reads: CASSPWTGGLGELFF. Here the CDR3 DNA reads TGCGCCAGCAGCCCTTGGACAGGGGGCCTCGGGGAGCTGTTTTTT. Filled out from reference TRBV5-1 and TRBJ2-2, the complete variable domain reads KAGVTQTPRYLIKTRGQQVTLSCSPISGHRSVSWYQQTPGQGLQFLFEYFSETQRNKGNFPGRFSGRQFSNSRSEMNVSTLELGDSALYLCASSPWTGGLGELFFGEGSRLTVL.

The chain combines TRBV19 with TRBJ2-7; D perhaps matches TRBD2 (5 bases). The CDR3 covers 12 residues. V was pared by 3 bases and J by 7 bases, with 10 bases between. Germline values: CDR1 LNHDA, CDR2 SQIVND (reference sequence). The CDR3 bases are TGTGCCAGTAGTATTCGGACGGGGGAGCAGTACTTC. Protein: CASSIRTGEQYF.

J is TRBJ1-5 and V is TRBV30, with TRBD1 as a possible D gene (5 bases). Germline V lookup: CDR1 GTSNPN, CDR2 SVGIG (reference sequence). Deletions cut 0 bases from V and 0 bases from J, with 12 bases between. The CDR3 contains 16 residues. The CDR3 DNA sequence: TGTGCCTGGAGTGTAGGGGTATCGAATAGCAATCAGCCCCAGCATTTT. Its protein is CAWSVGVSNSNQPQHF.

This clone was found once. This rearrangement joins TRBV19 to TRBJ1-6, with D perhaps matching TRBD1 (6 bases). The germline CDR1 and CDR2 sequences are LNHDA and SQIVND (reference sequence). V was cut by 7 bases and J by 6 bases, with 16 bases left in between. This CDR3 is built from 15 residues. The CDR3 nucleotides read TGTGCCAGTAACCCTTCGACAGGCCTTAATTCACCCCTCCACTTT. As protein: CASNPSTGLNSPLHF.

This clone was counted a single time. The chain is built from TRBV7-8 and TRBJ1-6, with TRBD1 identical over 7 bases. The ends lost 6 bases at V and 3 bases at J; junction bases unmatched: 2. Germline values: CDR1 SGHVS, CDR2 FQNEAQ. This CDR3 contains 14 residues. The CDR3 loop is CASRRQGYNSPLHF. CDR3 DNA sequence: TGTGCCAGCAGAAGACAGGGCTATAATTCACCCCTCCACTTT. Variable domain in full (rest from reference TRBV7-8 and TRBJ1-6): GAGVSQSPRYKVAKRGQDVALRCDPISGHVSLFWYQQALGQGPEFLTYFQNEAQLDKSGLPSDRFFAERPEGSVSTLKIQRTQQEDSAVYLCASRRQGYNSPLHFGNGTRLTVT.

The chain combines TRBV7-3 with TRBJ2-1; D may be TRBD2 (5 bases). V gave up 5 bases and J gave up 10 bases, with 15 bases separating them. Germline V gene lookup returns CDR1 SGHTA and CDR2 FQGTGA. This CDR3 is built from 13 residues. CDR3 nucleotides: TGTGCCAGCAGCAGTAGTTGGGCTAGCGAGCAGTTCTTC. It specifies CASSSSWASEQFF.

This clone has a single count. This chain links TRBV5-4 with TRBJ2-2; a possible D gene is TRBD2 (6 bases). Per the germline V gene, CDR1 is SGHNT and CDR2 is YYREEE (reference sequence). This CDR3 contains 16 residues. V dropped 4 bases and J dropped 6 bases, with 19 bases sitting between them. CDR3 loop: CASSPHGSAGSGELFF. DNA of the CDR3: TGTGCCAGCAGCCCCCACGGGTCCGCGGGGTCCGGGGAGCTGTTTTTT.

This rearrangement joins TRBV27 to TRBJ1-2, with TRBD1 matching 11 bases. CDR1 MNHEY and CDR2 SMNVEV come from the germline V gene (reference sequence). The trim removed 5 bases at V and 4 bases at J, leaving 6 bases unmatched. CDR3 length: 15 amino acids. CDR3 loop: CASSRGTGGTYGYTF. The CDR3 DNA reads TGTGCCAGCAGTCGAGGGACAGGGGGTACCTATGGCTACACCTTC.

The rearrangement uses TRBV18 and TRBJ2-1; 9 bases match TRBD2. Germline CDR1 is KGHSH and CDR2 is LQKENI. V was clipped by 3 bases and J by 0 bases; unmatched bases: 12. This CDR3 has 19 residues. The CDR3 protein is CASSPRAGGDISSYNEQFF. CDR3 coding DNA: TGTGCCAGCTCACCGAGAGCGGGGGGCGATATCAGCTCCTACAATGAGCAGTTCTTC.

This clone has more than one count but fewer than ten. The chain is built from TRBV7-9 and TRBJ1-5; 7 bases map to TRBD1. Germline V CDR1 and CDR2: SEHNR, FQNEAQ (reference sequence). The CDR3 runs 18 residues. Trimming removed 5 bases from V and 4 bases from J; junction bases left unmatched: 17. As DNA, the CDR3 is TGTGCCAGCAGCCAAGGGACATCGGGACAGAAGATTAATCAGCCCCAGCATTTT. Translation: CASSQGTSGQKINQPQHF.